This TCR beta chain emerged from a study of cytomegalovirus exposure and HLA in healthy donors. Study results and limitations: With DRB1 most and HLA-C fewest, TCR association rates differed between HLA loci in a later analysis. In an earlier analysis, about 87% or about 30%: the productive usage of most TCR beta V segments.

Germline V gene lookup returns CDR1 SGHVS and CDR2 FNYEAQ. This CDR3 region has 13 residues. With V trimmed by 6 bases and J by 8 bases, 4 bases remained unmatched. Concerning this clone: Its specificity is unknown.

PCR employed 60 Vbeta and 13 Jbeta primers. The data were produced by immunoSEQ multiplex PCR, yet TCRdb's version contains in-frame clones alone and is incomplete. The data hold about 200,000 clones, with roughly 84% observed a single time. Sequenced material: PBMCs. This receptor was identified in a girl under 18 in good health and CMV-seronegative. The chain joins TRBV7-6 to TRBJ1-4, with 9 bases fitting TRBD1. In DNA form, the CDR3 reads TGTGCCAGCAGTTCAGGGACAGGGGAAAAACTGTTTTTT. Translated: CASSSGTGEKLFF.